Sequencing of this T cell receptor beta chain was carried out in a study of Graves' ophthalmopathy and Graves' hyperthyroidism. RNA transcripts were the template, and TCR beta CDR3 regions were amplified from them. The first round was an RT-PCR with HTBI primers, and the second round was a multiplex PCR. TCRdb fed the multiplex PCR reads into MiXCR, producing one record per CDR3 protein. Altogether 350,000 to 450,000 distinct CDR3 sequences are present, around 16% being singletons, with the ten largest covering about 1.4%. The CDR3 contains 15 residues. Germline values: CDR1 MDHEN, CDR2 SYDVKM. Losses at the gene ends were 7 bases for V and 3 bases for J; bases not matched to a gene: 10. This clonotype was seen at least ten times.

The chain uses TRBV28 and TRBJ2-7, with 9 nucleotides matching TRBD1. The sequenced sample consisted of peripheral blood. This sequence originates from a woman younger than 35 with Graves' ophthalmopathy. The CDR3 protein is CASNPQGAVNYEQYF. CDR3 sequence (DNA): TGTGCCAGCAACCCACAGGGGGCAGTTAACTACGAGCAGTACTTC.